The 16 T cell receptor beta chains reported below all come from one sample, sequenced in a study of CD4 T cells in relation to SARS-CoV-2 and coronaviruses. Data came from immunoSEQ multiplex PCR; TCRdb stores just in-frame clones and leaves some out. The table lists about 60,000 clones, just over 90% of them singletons. The sequenced material came from naive CD4+ T cells from PBMCs. Subset of the sample: naive CD4+ T cells isolated by negative enrichment. These receptor sequences come from an adult with COVID-19.

The gene calls are TRBV7-9 and TRBJ2-7, with a possible D match to TRBD2 (5 bases). CDR3 length equals 15 residues. Trimming removed 4 bases from V and 5 bases from J, with 18 bases in between. Germline V lookup: CDR1 SEHNR, CDR2 FQNEAQ (reference sequence). The CDR3 reads CASSSRQGLGHEQYF. The CDR3 DNA sequence: TGTGCCAGCAGCTCCCGGCAAGGACTCGGGCACGAGCAGTACTTC.

V usage is TRBV6-6 and J usage is TRBJ2-3; 9 nucleotides align to TRBD1. From germline, CDR1 is MNHNY and CDR2 SVGAGI (reference sequence). After removal of 5 bases from V and 6 bases from J, the junction contained 18 bases not matched to a gene. The CDR3 consists of 18 residues. The CDR3 DNA sequence: TGTGCCAGCAGTCAAAGTGGATCCGGGACAGGGTCGATGGATACGCAGTATTTT. It specifies CASSQSGSGTGSMDTQYF.

In nucleotides, the CDR3 is TGTGCCAGCAGCCAAACCCTCGGGACAGGGGACACTGAAGCTTTCTTT. As protein: CASSQTLGTGDTEAFF. The chain joins TRBV14 to TRBJ1-1, with 10 nucleotides matching TRBD1. The trim removed 2 bases at V and 3 bases at J, leaving 6 bases unmatched. Germline-derived CDR1 and CDR2 are SGHDN and FVKESK. CDR3 size: 16 residues.

This clone was found once. The V and J genes are TRBV7-8 and TRBJ1-6; 9 bases align to TRBD1. CDR3 size: 17 residues. CDR1 is SGHVS and CDR2 is FQNEAQ in the germline V gene. V shed 1 base, J shed 7 bases, and the junction held 8 bases outside the gene matches. As DNA, the CDR3 is TGTGCCAGCAGCTTAGTGTGGGGACAGGGAAGAAATTCACCCCTCCACTTT. It specifies CASSLVWGQGRNSPLHF.

The chain recombines TRBV18 with TRBJ1-4; possible D gene TRBD1, 5 bases. V was cut by 2 bases and J by 3 bases, with 16 bases left in between. CDR3 length: 17 residues. CDR1 and CDR2 from the germline V gene are KGHSH and LQKENI. CDR3 residues: CASSPYDGGVPNEKLFF. In DNA form, the CDR3 reads TGTGCCAGCTCACCATACGACGGAGGGGTGCCTAATGAAAAACTGTTTTTT.

The gene calls are TRBV18 and TRBJ1-4; D is possibly TRBD1 (6 bases). This CDR3 comprises 15 residues. CDR1 is KGHSH and CDR2 is LQKENI in the germline V gene. Between the trimmed V and J ends, which lost 2 bases and 8 bases, there was a span of 15 bases. In DNA, the CDR3 is TGTGCCAGCTCACCAGGGACACCACGGGGCGAAAAACTGTTTTTT. It codes for CASSPGTPRGEKLFF.

This rearrangement joins TRBV27 to TRBJ2-1, with 8 bases lining up with TRBD2. V gave up 8 bases and J gave up 9 bases; unmatched junction bases: 18. CDR1 is MNHEY, CDR2 SMNVEV, per germline (reference sequence). This CDR3 is built from 16 residues. For the CDR3, the DNA is TGTGCCAGCTGTCAAATAGCGGGACTTGCCCTGGGTGAGCAGTTCTTC. Protein sequence: CASCQIAGLALGEQFF.

This clone came up once. This chain joins TRBV11-2 and TRBJ1-1; 9 positions agree with TRBD1. In germline, CDR1 is SGHAT, CDR2 FQNNGV. There are 14 residues in the CDR3. Unmatched junction bases numbered 7, after V lost 6 bases and J lost 5 bases. CDR3 sequence reads: CASSFDRGVTEAFF. The CDR3 region has the DNA TGTGCCAGCAGTTTCGACAGGGGGGTTACTGAAGCTTTCTTT.

This CDR3 is CASSLGQVDYEQYF. The CDR3 nucleotides read TGTGCCAGCAGCTTGGGACAGGTGGACTACGAGCAGTACTTC. The J gene is TRBJ2-7, the V gene TRBV5-5; D is perhaps TRBD1 (6 bases). Trimming removed 0 bases from V and 3 bases from J, with 10 bases in between. The length of the CDR3 is 14 residues. Germline assignment: CDR1 SGHKS and CDR2 YYEKEE (reference sequence).

The chain uses TRBV18 and TRBJ2-7, with D uncertain. This CDR3 region has 13 residues. V lost 5 bases to trimming and J lost 1 base, with 9 bases between them. The V gene's germline CDR1 is KGHSH and CDR2 LQKENI. The DNA for the CDR3 is TGTGCCAGCTCATTGACCGCTTCCTACGAGCAGTACTTC. As protein: CASSLTASYEQYF.

In this sample, this clone turned up once. The rearrangement uses TRBV5-1 and TRBJ1-2, with D perhaps TRBD1 (6 bases). V was pared by 4 bases and J by 3 bases, with 10 bases between. This CDR3 is built from 13 residues. Germline lookup yields CDR1 SGHRS and CDR2 YFSETQ. Here the CDR3 reads CASSTGADYGYTF. In DNA, the CDR3 is TGCGCCAGCAGCACGGGGGCGGACTATGGCTACACCTTC.

V usage is TRBV5-1 and J usage is TRBJ2-6, with D perhaps being TRBD1 or TRBD2 (5 bases each). Germline loops: CDR1 SGHRS, CDR2 YFSETQ. This CDR3 is built from 16 residues. Trimming cost V 0 bases and J 2 bases, with 9 bases left between them. The DNA of the CDR3 is TGCGCCAGCAGCTTGGCGGGGCACACTGGGGCCAACGTCCTGACTTTC. It encodes CASSLAGHTGANVLTF.

V usage is TRBV7-9 and J usage is TRBJ1-6, with 8 bases identical to TRBD1. Germline V gene lookup returns CDR1 SEHNR and CDR2 FQNEAQ (reference sequence). V was clipped by 1 base and J by 8 bases; unmatched bases: 16. This CDR3 region has 19 residues. The CDR3 loop is CASSLVLFGRGRPYSPLHF. As DNA, the CDR3 is TGTGCCAGCAGCTTAGTTTTATTTGGCAGGGGGCGTCCCTATTCACCCCTCCACTTT.

The chain uses TRBV7-9 and TRBJ2-3; no clear D gene. The V and J ends lost 2 bases and 4 bases respectively, with 10 bases between them. Germline V gives CDR1 SEHNR, CDR2 FQNEAQ (reference sequence). This CDR3 comprises 14 residues. The CDR3 bases are TGTGCCAGCAGCTTATTACCTAGTTCAGATACGCAGTATTTT. It codes for CASSLLPSSDTQYF.

The J gene is TRBJ2-3, the V gene TRBV27; unclear D gene. Looked up from germline, CDR1 is MNHEY and CDR2 is SMNVEV (reference sequence). This CDR3 is 15 amino acids long. V was shortened by 6 bases and J by 4 bases, with 17 bases between the two germline ends. The CDR3 loop is CASRTTVTIPDTQYF. The DNA for the CDR3 is TGTGCCAGCAGAACCACAGTAACCATTCCAGATACGCAGTATTTT.

The genes are TRBV7-9 and TRBJ1-3, with no clear D. The CDR3 has 19 residues. The V and J ends lost 5 bases and 0 bases respectively, with 23 bases between them. Germline V gene data show CDR1 as SEHNR and CDR2 as FQNEAQ (reference sequence). The CDR3 protein is CASSPFTFHNGISGNTIYF. DNA of the CDR3: TGTGCCAGCAGCCCCTTTACCTTCCACAATGGAATCTCTGGAAACACCATATATTTT. The full variable domain, with the rest looked up from reference TRBV7-9 and TRBJ1-3, is DTGVSQNPRHKITKRGQNVTFRCDPISEHNRLYWYRQTLGQGPEFLTYFQNEAQLEKSRLLSDRFSAERPKGSFSTLEIQRTEQGDSAMYLCASSPFTFHNGISGNTIYFGEGSWLTVV.